This is a list of T cell receptor beta chains from one sample in a study of radiotherapy plus CTLA-4 blockade in lung cancer. Profiling relied on immunoSEQ multiplex PCR, and the TCRdb table lists in-frame clones only, not all of them. The data contain roughly 48,000 clones, approximately 78% of them seen just once; the ten biggest clones take up roughly 3.4%. The sample in question was peripheral blood, obtained from a patient treated with radiotherapy plus ipilimumab. The receptor source for this set is a human donor with non-small cell lung cancer who had stable disease on radiotherapy plus ipilimumab. CDR3s include the opening cysteine and the closing phenylalanine or tryptophan. The D gene is left open where the match is weak. The listing skips clone size in some rows; elsewhere it reads once, few, many or a size class.

>NA|17|TRBV4-1|TRBJ2-5|TRBD1
CASSRDIGTGGRETQYF
TGCGCCAGCAGCCGAGATATCGGGACAGGGGGCAGAGAGACCCAGTACTTC
>NA|15|TRBV5-1|TRBJ2-7|NA
CASSLGSQGQSEQYF
TGCGCCAGCAGCTTGGGCAGCCAGGGTCAGAGCGAGCAGTACTTC
>NA|16|TRBV4-1|TRBJ2-5|NA
CASSPPVGAHQETQYF
TGCGCCAGCAGCCCTCCGGTCGGAGCCCACCAAGAGACCCAGTACTTC
>NA|11|TRBV20-1|TRBJ2-7|NA
CSATQGYEQYF
TGCAGTGCTACCCAGGGATACGAGCAGTACTTC
>NA|16|TRBV11-3|TRBJ2-3|NA
CASSLGGPQSTDTQYF
TGTGCCAGCAGCCTCGGAGGACCGCAGAGCACAGATACGCAGTATTTT
>NA|13|TRBV6-1|TRBJ2-7|TRBD1
CASAGQGANEQYF
TGTGCCAGCGCCGGACAGGGGGCCAACGAGCAGTACTTC
>few|13|TRBV5-1|TRBJ2-1|NA
CASSLGLGSEQFF
TGCGCCAGCAGCTTGGGGCTAGGGAGTGAGCAGTTCTTC
>few|15|TRBV5-4|TRBJ2-7|TRBD2
CASSPGTSGRYEQYF
TGCGCCAGCAGCCCGGGGACTAGCGGGCGGTACGAGCAGTACTTC
>NA|17|TRBV5-6|TRBJ1-2|NA
CASSLARDIPTRYGYTF
TGTGCCAGCAGCTTGGCCAGGGACATCCCAACGAGATATGGCTACACCTTC
>NA|13|TRBV6-5|TRBJ2-4|TRBD1
CASSYEYRGPQYF
TGTGCCAGCAGTTACGAATACAGGGGACCTCAGTACTTC
>once|18|TRBV29-1|TRBJ2-3|TRBD2
CSVEPLGLAEEGTDTQYF
TGCAGCGTTGAACCCCTCGGACTAGCGGAAGAGGGAACAGATACGCAGTATTTT
>NA|14|TRBV9|TRBJ1-6|TRBD1
CASSGTGRNSPLHF
TGTGCCAGCAGCGGGACAGGGCGTAATTCACCCCTCCACTTT
>NA|14|TRBV7-9|TRBJ2-7|NA
CASSLVRSSYEQYF
TGTGCCAGCAGCTTAGTCCGTAGCTCCTACGAGCAGTACTTC
>NA|14|TRBV19|TRBJ2-7|TRBD1
CASSAGTGLYEQYF
TGTGCCAGTAGTGCCGGGACAGGGTTGTACGAGCAGTACTTC
>NA|14|TRBV5-1|TRBJ2-5|TRBD2
CASSSGGGQETQYF
TGCGCCAGCAGCTCGGGCGGGGGTCAAGAGACCCAGTACTTC
>NA|18|TRBV18|TRBJ1-1|TRBD1
CASSPPGDRGLSDTEAFF
TGTGCCAGCTCACCACCTGGGGACAGGGGGCTTTCGGACACTGAAGCTTTCTTT
>NA|15|TRBV19|TRBJ1-5|NA
CASISAGGDNQPQHF
TGTGCCAGTATCTCGGCAGGAGGGGACAATCAGCCCCAGCATTTT
>NA|14|TRBV25-1|TRBJ1-4|NA
CASGAGGTNEKLFF
TGTGCCAGCGGCGCGGGAGGAACTAATGAAAAACTGTTTTTT
>NA|14|TRBV27|TRBJ2-7|NA
CASSLSAGSYEQYF
TGTGCCAGCAGTTTATCGGCTGGCTCCTACGAGCAGTACTTC
>NA|16|TRBV11-1|TRBJ2-5|TRBD2
CASSPRYSGRQETQYF
TGTGCCAGCAGCCCCCGGTATAGCGGGAGACAAGAGACCCAGTACTTC
>NA|15|TRBV9|TRBJ2-2|NA
CASSVAGQNTGELFF
TGTGCCAGCAGCGTAGCGGGTCAAAACACCGGGGAGCTGTTTTTT
>NA|14|TRBV2|TRBJ2-3|TRBD2
CASSRSGGTDTQYF
TGTGCCAGCAGTCGTAGCGGGGGCACAGATACGCAGTATTTT
>NA|14|TRBV7-2|TRBJ1-2|NA
CASSLGVATYGYTF
TGTGCCAGCAGCTTAGGGGTAGCTACCTATGGCTACACCTTC
>NA|17|TRBV5-4|TRBJ1-4|NA
CASSLGGGVGANEKLFF
TGTGCCAGCAGCTTGGGCGGAGGGGTGGGGGCTAATGAAAAACTGTTTTTT
>NA|14|TRBV5-1|TRBJ2-5|TRBD1
CASSFPGQKETQYF
TGCGCCAGCAGCTTTCCGGGACAGAAAGAGACCCAGTACTTC
>few|12|TRBV2|TRBJ2-1|NA
CATLDRNNEQFF
TGTGCCACCTTGGACAGAAACAATGAGCAGTTCTTC
>NA|17|TRBV28|TRBJ2-6|TRBD1
CASSSGTGAGGANVLTF
TGTGCCAGCAGTTCAGGGACAGGGGCGGGCGGGGCCAACGTCCTGACTTTC
>NA|14|TRBV29-1|TRBJ2-1|NA
CSVARSGSYNEQFF
TGCAGCGTTGCACGGTCAGGTTCCTACAATGAGCAGTTCTTC
>few|15|TRBV7-8|TRBJ1-3|NA
CASSFSTDSGNTIYF
TGTGCCAGCAGCTTTAGCACTGACTCTGGAAACACCATATATTTT
>NA|18|TRBV14|TRBJ1-3|NA
CASSQGAGGTSSGNTIYF
TGTGCCAGCAGCCAAGGGGCGGGGGGCACGAGCTCTGGAAACACCATATATTTT
>NA|20|TRBV5-1|TRBJ2-4|TRBD2
CASSLAPTSGSVIAKNIQYF
TGCGCCAGCAGCTTGGCCCCGACTAGCGGGAGCGTAATAGCCAAAAACATTCAGTACTTC
>NA|17|TRBV5-6|TRBJ2-5|TRBD1
CASSLYNRGFYQETQYF
TGTGCCAGCAGCTTATATAACAGGGGTTTTTACCAAGAGACCCAGTACTTC
>NA|14|TRBV18|TRBJ2-1|NA
CASSPGQPNNEQFF
TGTGCCAGCTCACCAGGACAACCCAACAATGAGCAGTTCTTC
>NA|15|TRBV4-3|TRBJ1-5|NA
CASSQEALHGQPQHF
TGCGCCAGCAGCCAGGAGGCATTACACGGACAGCCCCAGCATTTT
>NA|14|TRBV7-2|TRBJ2-1|TRBD2
CASSLSGRANEQFF
TGTGCCAGCAGCCTCAGCGGGAGGGCAAATGAGCAGTTCTTC
>NA|17|TRBV19|TRBJ2-5|TRBD2
CASSPSRGREGRETQYF
TGTGCCAGTAGCCCAAGTCGGGGGAGGGAGGGACGAGAGACCCAGTACTTC
>NA|14|TRBV28|TRBJ2-7|TRBD1
CASSGTGPSYEQYF
TGTGCCAGCAGCGGGACAGGGCCCTCCTACGAGCAGTACTTC
>NA|15|TRBV21-1|TRBJ2-5|NA
CASSKVPVRQETQYF
TGTGCCAGCAGCAAAGTTCCCGTCCGTCAAGAGACCCAGTACTTC
>NA|15|TRBV19|TRBJ1-4|NA
CASSLVSGANEKLFF
TGTGCCAGTAGTCTGGTTTCAGGGGCTAATGAAAAACTGTTTTTT
>NA|14|TRBV4-3|TRBJ2-1|NA
CASSQEGRYNEQFF
TGCGCCAGCAGCCAAGAAGGGAGGTACAATGAGCAGTTCTTC
>NA|16|TRBV15|TRBJ2-2|NA
CATSWGRDKDTGELFF
TGTGCCACCAGTTGGGGCCGGGACAAAGACACCGGGGAGCTGTTTTTT
>once|14|TRBV5-1|TRBJ1-4|NA
CASSRQRDNEKLFF
TGCGCCAGCAGTCGCCAAAGAGATAATGAAAAACTGTTTTTT
>NA|12|TRBV13|TRBJ2-7|NA
CASSLPSREQYF
TGTGCCAGCAGCCTCCCTAGCCGGGAGCAGTACTTC
>NA|16|TRBV9|TRBJ2-2|TRBD2
CASSVRTSGSSGELFF
TGTGCCAGCAGCGTACGGACTAGCGGGAGTTCAGGGGAGCTGTTTTTT
>NA|16|TRBV9|TRBJ2-1|TRBD2
CASSALGTPSGNEQFF
TGTGCCAGCAGCGCATTGGGAACTCCTAGCGGGAATGAGCAGTTCTTC
>NA|17|TRBV7-3|TRBJ1-1|TRBD1
CASSPQTGRLMNTEAFF
TGTGCCAGCAGCCCACAGACAGGGCGCTTAATGAACACTGAAGCTTTCTTT
>NA|16|TRBV7-6|TRBJ2-1|TRBD2
CASSLAQLAGGREQFF
TGTGCCAGCAGCTTAGCTCAACTAGCGGGAGGGAGGGAGCAGTTCTTC
>once|13|TRBV9|TRBJ1-1|NA
CASSVGHGTEAFF
TGTGCCAGCAGCGTTGGTCACGGTACTGAAGCTTTCTTT
>NA|14|TRBV15|TRBJ2-3|NA
CATSRDLVPDTQYF
TGTGCCACCAGCAGAGACCTAGTGCCAGATACGCAGTATTTT
>NA|15|TRBV5-1|TRBJ2-5|NA
CASSLSGMGQETQYF
TGCGCCAGCAGCTTGTCAGGGATGGGTCAAGAGACCCAGTACTTC
>NA|14|TRBV2|TRBJ2-3|TRBD1
CASRPGQSADTQYF
TGTGCCAGCAGACCGGGACAGAGCGCAGATACGCAGTATTTT
>NA|14|TRBV7-2|TRBJ2-7|NA
CASSRTGRAYEQYF
TGTGCCAGCAGCCGGACAGGGAGGGCCTACGAGCAGTACTTC
>once|15|TRBV7-2|TRBJ1-5|NA
CASSFSGDSNQPQHF
TGTGCCAGCAGCTTTTCAGGGGATAGCAATCAGCCCCAGCATTTT
>NA|17|TRBV27|TRBJ2-1|TRBD2
CASSLWALAGSPGEQFF
TGTGCCAGCAGTTTATGGGCCTTAGCGGGATCCCCCGGGGAGCAGTTCTTC